These T cell receptor beta chains were read from a single sample in a study of blood T cell repertoires in COVID-19. The repertoire was sequenced with immunoSEQ multiplex PCR; TCRdb's copy has only in-frame clones and lacks some. Here the sample spans roughly 80,000 clones, roughly 92% being singletons. Sequencing was done on a sample of peripheral blood. Receptors were obtained from a man between 50 and 59 years old with COVID-19, enrolled during active disease. Each CDR3 is given with its conserved first and last residue. The D gene is left open where the match is weak. Expanded clones get a size class; other rows say once, few or many, or leave the size out.

-,TRBV7-8,TRBD1,TRBJ1-3,TGTGCCAGCAGCTTAAACACCGGGACAGGCGCCTCTGGAAACACCATATATTTT,CASSLNTGTGASGNTIYF
-,TRBV6-2/TRBV6-3,TRBD2,TRBJ2-5,TGTGCCAGCAGTAAAGCCACTAGCGTTTGGGAGACCCAGTACTTC,CASSKATSVWETQYF
-,TRBV15,-,TRBJ2-1,TGTGCCACCAGCGACTTAACAGGGTGGCAGTTCTTC,CATSDLTGWQFF
-,TRBV4-3,-,TRBJ2-2,TGCGCCAGCAGCCACGGACAAAACACCGGGGAGCTGTTTTTT,CASSHGQNTGELFF
-,TRBV5-6,TRBD1,TRBJ2-3,TGTGCCAGCAGCTTAGGGACAGCTAGCACAGATACGCAGTATTTT,CASSLGTASTDTQYF
-,TRBV3-1/TRBV3-2,-,TRBJ2-3,TGTGCCAGCAGCCAAGATCGTGGCAGTCGATTCACAGATACGCAGTATTTT,CASSQDRGSRFTDTQYF
-,TRBV19,-,TRBJ1-4,TGTGCCAGTAGTACCCACACTGGAGCAACTAATGAAAAACTGTTTTTT,CASSTHTGATNEKLFF
-,TRBV3-1/TRBV3-2,-,TRBJ2-1,TGTGCCAGCAGCCAGGCGGGGGCCTCCTACAATGAGCAGTTCTTC,CASSQAGASYNEQFF
-,TRBV30,-,TRBJ1-3,TGTGCCTGGAGTGAGGGGTCCTACGCCGGGAACACCATATATTTT,CAWSEGSYAGNTIYF
-,TRBV4-2,TRBD1,TRBJ2-7,TGTGCCAGCAGCCAAGAGGGACAGGCCTCCTACGAGCAGTACTTC,CASSQEGQASYEQYF
-,TRBV10-2,TRBD2,TRBJ2-4,TGCGCCAGCAGTGAGGAAGGGGGACTAGGGGGCAAAAACATTCAGTACTTC,CASSEEGGLGGKNIQYF
-,TRBV19,-,TRBJ1-5,TGTGCCATCGCGGACAGTTACAATCAGCCCCAGCATTTT,CAIADSYNQPQHF
-,TRBV29-1,-,TRBJ2-3,TGCAGCGTTGTTGAACGGAGCACAGATACGCAGTATTTT,CSVVERSTDTQYF
few,TRBV28,TRBD1,TRBJ2-7,TGTGCCAGCAGTCGGACAGGGTACGAGCAGTACTTC,CASSRTGYEQYF
-,TRBV9,TRBD2,TRBJ2-1,TGTGCCAGCAGCGTCGGACTAGCGGGGGACCTCTCCTACAATGAGCAGTTCTTC,CASSVGLAGDLSYNEQFF
-,TRBV6-1,-,TRBJ1-2,TGTGCCAGCAGTGAAGGGCCGGGGGCTAACTATGGCTACACCTTC,CASSEGPGANYGYTF
-,TRBV27,-,TRBJ1-5,TGTGCCAGCAGTACAAACATGAATAGCAATCAGCCCCAGCATTTT,CASSTNMNSNQPQHF
-,TRBV10-3,-,TRBJ2-5,TGTGCCATCAGACGGGATCCCCAAGAGACCCAGTACTTC,CAIRRDPQETQYF
-,TRBV9,-,TRBJ2-2,TGTGCCAGCAGCGTAGGTACTTCGAACACCGGGGAGCTGTTTTTT,CASSVGTSNTGELFF
-,TRBV6-2/TRBV6-3,TRBD2,TRBJ2-3,TGTGCCAGCAGTATATCCCCAGTAGCGGGAAGCACAGATACGCAGTATTTT,CASSISPVAGSTDTQYF
-,TRBV6-1,TRBD1,TRBJ1-1,TGTGCCAGCAGTGAAGGTTCAGGGGGCCGCGAGAGAGCTTTCTTT,CASSEGSGGRERAFF
-,TRBV7-9,-,TRBJ1-1,TGTGCCAGCATCCTGACAGCGAACACTGAAGCTTTCTTT,CASILTANTEAFF
-,TRBV7-3,TRBD1,TRBJ2-3,TGTGCCAGCAGCTTGGGGACAGGAGAAACAGATACGCAGTATTTT,CASSLGTGETDTQYF
-,TRBV24-1,-,TRBJ1-3,TGTGCCACCAATGAACCTCGGAGGATAACTCCCGGAAACACCATATATTTT,CATNEPRRITPGNTIYF
-,TRBV28,-,TRBJ1-1,TGTGCCAGCAGTTCCGCTGACAGCCTGAACACTGAAGCTTTCTTT,CASSSADSLNTEAFF
-,TRBV18,-,TRBJ1-6,TGTGCCAGCTCCCAGAATTATAATTCACCCCTCCACTTT,CASSQNYNSPLHF